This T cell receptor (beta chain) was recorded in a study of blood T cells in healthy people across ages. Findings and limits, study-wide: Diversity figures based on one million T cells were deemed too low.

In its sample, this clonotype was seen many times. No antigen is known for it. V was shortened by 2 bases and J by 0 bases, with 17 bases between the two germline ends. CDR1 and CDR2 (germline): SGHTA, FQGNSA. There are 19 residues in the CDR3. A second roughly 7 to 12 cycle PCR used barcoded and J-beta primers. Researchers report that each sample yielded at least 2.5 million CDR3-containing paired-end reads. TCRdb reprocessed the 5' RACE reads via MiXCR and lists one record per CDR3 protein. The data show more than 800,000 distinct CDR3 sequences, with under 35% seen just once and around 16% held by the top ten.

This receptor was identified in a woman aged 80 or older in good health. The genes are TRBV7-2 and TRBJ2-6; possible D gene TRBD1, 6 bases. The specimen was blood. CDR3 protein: CASSLKGRDTSSGANVLTF. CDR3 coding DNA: TGTGCCAGCAGCTTAAAAGGTCGGGACACTTCCTCTGGGGCCAACGTCCTGACTTTC. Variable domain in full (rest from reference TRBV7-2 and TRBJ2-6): GAGVSQSPSNKVTEKGKDVELRCDPISGHTALYWYRQSLGQGLEFLIYFQGNSAPDKSGLPSDRFSAERTGGSVSTLTIQRTQQEDSAVYLCASSLKGRDTSSGANVLTFGAGSRLTVL.